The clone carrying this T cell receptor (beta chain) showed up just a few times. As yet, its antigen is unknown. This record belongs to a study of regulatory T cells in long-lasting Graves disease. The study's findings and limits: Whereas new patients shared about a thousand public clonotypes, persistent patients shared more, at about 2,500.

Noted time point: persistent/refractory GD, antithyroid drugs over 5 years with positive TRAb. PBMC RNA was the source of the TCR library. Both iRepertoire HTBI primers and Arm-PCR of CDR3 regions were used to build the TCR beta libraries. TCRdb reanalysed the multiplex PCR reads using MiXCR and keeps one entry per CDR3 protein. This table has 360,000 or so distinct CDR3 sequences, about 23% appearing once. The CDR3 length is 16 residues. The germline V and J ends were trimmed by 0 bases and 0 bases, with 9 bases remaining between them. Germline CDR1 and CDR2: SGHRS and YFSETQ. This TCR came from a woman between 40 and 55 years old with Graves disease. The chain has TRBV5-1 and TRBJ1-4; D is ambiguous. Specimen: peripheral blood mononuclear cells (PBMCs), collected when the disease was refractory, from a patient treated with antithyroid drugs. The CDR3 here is CASSLVPIATNEKLFF. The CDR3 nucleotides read TGCGCCAGCAGCTTGGTACCAATTGCAACTAATGAAAAACTGTTTTTT.